The clone carrying this T cell receptor (beta chain) has a handful of counts. Its antigen is not identified. Trimming removed 5 bases from V and 3 bases from J, with 11 bases in between. Looked up from germline, CDR1 is SQVTM and CDR2 is ANQGSEA. The CDR3 consists of 13 residues. The data were taken from a study of human T cells and chemical hapten exposure. Study observations and caveats: With patch test score, the counts of PT1 expanded TCRs showed a positive correlation.

The time point here: patch test 2, 6 weeks after DPC sensitization. Treatment meaning: therapeutic diphenylcyclopropenone sensitization with weekly scalp DPC. Single cDNA molecules in the library carried unique molecular identifiers attached during preparation. One entry per CDR3 protein results from TCRdb running MiXCR on the RACE reads. The sample lists more than 80,000 distinct CDR3 sequences, about 10% seen once, with 4% to 5.5% in the top ten. V and J are TRBV29-1 and TRBJ1-5; TRBD1 is a possible D gene (6 bases). This specimen was whole blood, taken in connection with sensitization to the hapten diphenylcyclopropenone (DPC). The receptor's source is a woman aged 45-65 years with alopecia areata. Some clones in this sample may be carry-over from other donors' samples. For the CDR3, the DNA is TGCAGCGTTCAGGACAGATCCAATCAGCCCCAGCATTTT. This translates into CSVQDRSNQPQHF.